Listed below are T cell receptor beta chains from one sample, sequenced in a study of blood T cell repertoires in COVID-19. The assay was immunoSEQ multiplex PCR, and TCRdb's table has in-frame clones only and misses some. Of about 320,000 clones listed, around 85% are singletons. The source material was PBMCs or T cells enriched from blood (not recorded which). The source is a woman in her 30s who had been exposed to COVID-19. CDR3s include the opening cysteine and the closing phenylalanine or tryptophan. D genes are given only for firm matches. Expanded clones are given a class, and other clones once, few, many or no size at all.

-,TRBJ1-2,-,TRBV30,TGTGCCTGGAGGGTAGCCGGGACTCTTTATGGCTACACCTTC,CAWRVAGTLYGYTF
-,TRBJ2-7,-,TRBV30,TGTGCCTGGAGCGAAGGCGGGATCTACTACGAGCAGTACTTC,CAWSEGGIYYEQYF
-,TRBJ2-7,-,TRBV5-6,TGTGCCAGCAGCCTGGTGGCGGGACTCCACTACGAGCAGTACTTC,CASSLVAGLHYEQYF
-,TRBJ2-5,TRBD1,TRBV11-1,TGTGCCAGCAGCTTAGGACAGGGCGTCCAAGAGACCCAGTACTTC,CASSLGQGVQETQYF
-,TRBJ2-1,TRBD2,TRBV7-7,TGTGCTAGCAGCTCCGGGACTAGCGGGGGGGATAAAAATGAGCAGTTCTTC,CASSSGTSGGDKNEQFF
-,TRBJ1-1,-,TRBV21-1,TGTGCCAGCAGCAATCATAAGGGGATTGCTTTCTTT,CASSNHKGIAFF
once,TRBJ2-3,TRBD1,TRBV2,TGTGCCAGCACCGATATGGGACAGGGACTTTACACAGATACGCAGTATTTT,CASTDMGQGLYTDTQYF
-,TRBJ1-5,-,TRBV7-9,TGTGCCAGCAGCAATAGAGGGCCACAGCATTTT,CASSNRGPQHF
-,TRBJ1-3,-,TRBV30,TGTGCCTGGGGTGTCGGAGACTCTGGAAACACCATATATTTT,CAWGVGDSGNTIYF
-,TRBJ1-3,-,TRBV5-1,TGCGCCAGCAGCTTGGCCACGGGGGCTGGAAACACCATATATTTT,CASSLATGAGNTIYF
-,TRBJ2-5,TRBD2,TRBV27,TGTGCCAGCAGTTTTATAGCGGGAGAGCGAGAGACCCAGTACTTC,CASSFIAGERETQYF
-,TRBJ2-7,TRBD2,TRBV4-1,TGCGCCAGCAGAATCCTAGCGGGGGGGCCCTACGAGCAGTACTTC,CASRILAGGPYEQYF
few,TRBJ2-2,TRBD2,TRBV5-5,TGTGCCAGCAGCTTGGGACTAGCCCTGCCCAACACCGGGGAGCTGTTTTTT,CASSLGLALPNTGELFF
-,TRBJ2-7,-,TRBV7-9,TGTGCCAGCAGGGGAGACACCACCTACGAGCAGTACTTC,CASRGDTTYEQYF
-,TRBJ2-2,TRBD1,TRBV9,TGTGCCAGCAGCGTAGAGGGCCAGGGGGCGGCCGGGGAGCTGTTTTTT,CASSVEGQGAAGELFF
-,TRBJ2-4,-,TRBV4-2,TGTGCCAGCAGCCAAGACAGGGTACAAAACATTCAGTACTTC,CASSQDRVQNIQYF
-,TRBJ1-1,-,TRBV19,TGTGCCATTGGGCACACTGAAGCTTTCTTT,CAIGHTEAFF
-,TRBJ2-3,-,TRBV30,TGTGCCTGGAATGGTGGCGGTCCTGATACGCAGTATTTT,CAWNGGGPDTQYF
-,TRBJ2-7,-,TRBV3-1/TRBV3-2,TGTGCCAGCAGCCGGAGTGGGACATCTGGGCTAAACGAGCAGTACTTC,CASSRSGTSGLNEQYF
-,TRBJ2-3,-,TRBV28,TGTGCCAGCATCTGGGGGACTAGCACAGATACGCAGTATTTT,CASIWGTSTDTQYF
-,TRBJ2-7,-,TRBV12-3/TRBV12-4,TGTGCCAGCACCAGGGGTGGTATATCCGAGCAGTACTTC,CASTRGGISEQYF
-,TRBJ1-2,-,TRBV4-1,TGCGCCAGCAGCCAAGTTTCAAGGGGGGGGCTCTATGGCTACACCTTC,CASSQVSRGGLYGYTF
-,TRBJ2-7,-,TRBV2,TGTGCCAGCAGTGAATTCGCAGGGGCCGGGGAGCAGTACTTC,CASSEFAGAGEQYF
many,TRBJ2-7,TRBD1,TRBV19,TGTGCCAGTAGTCCCCAGACAGGGAACTTTCGCGAGCAGTACTTC,CASSPQTGNFREQYF
-,TRBJ2-5,-,TRBV2,TGTGCCAGCGGTTGGCAGGATCAAGAGACCCAGTACTTC,CASGWQDQETQYF
once,TRBJ1-2,TRBD1,TRBV5-1,TGCGCCAGCAGCTGGGGGGACAGGGCGTTTGGCTACACCTTC,CASSWGDRAFGYTF
-,TRBJ2-1,-,TRBV6-5,TGTGCCAGCAGACAGGACAGTGGAGATGAGCAGTTCTTC,CASRQDSGDEQFF
-,TRBJ1-3,TRBD1,TRBV9,TGTGCCAGCAGCGTAGTTTCAGGGGGCGCTGGAAACACCATATATTTT,CASSVVSGGAGNTIYF
-,TRBJ2-7,-,TRBV4-3,TGCGCCAGCAGCCGGAGACAGGACACCTACGAGCAGTACTTC,CASSRRQDTYEQYF
-,TRBJ1-1,-,TRBV12-5,TGTGCTAGTGGTTTGCAGTACACTGAAGCTTTCTTT,CASGLQYTEAFF
-,TRBJ2-1,TRBD2,TRBV9,TGTGCCAGCAGCGTGGCAGCTAGCGGGAGACCGGATGAGCAGTTCTTC,CASSVAASGRPDEQFF
-,TRBJ1-5,-,TRBV6-4,TGTGCCAGCAGTCTCCGGGACACATATAGCAATCAGCCCCAGCATTTT,CASSLRDTYSNQPQHF
many,TRBJ1-1,-,TRBV4-3,TGCGCCAGCAGCCAGGAGGTTAGGGGGTCGGTGCGGAACACTGAAGCTTTCTTT,CASSQEVRGSVRNTEAFF
once,TRBJ2-3,-,TRBV6-5,TGTGCCAGCAGTTACGGCGGGGTGGTTGATACGCAGTATTTT,CASSYGGVVDTQYF
-,TRBJ2-7,-,TRBV20-1,TGCAGTGCTAGTCACGGAGCCTACGAGCAGTACTTC,CSASHGAYEQYF
once,TRBJ2-1,-,TRBV11-2,TGTGCCAGTAACCGTGCGAATGAGCAGTTCTTC,CASNRANEQFF
-,TRBJ2-7,-,TRBV5-6,TGTGCCAGCAGCCCGGGATCAAGGTTCTACGAGCAGTACTTC,CASSPGSRFYEQYF
many,TRBJ1-5,-,TRBV12-3/TRBV12-4,TGTGCCAGCAGTCCGGACACTCATCAGCCCCAGCATTTT,CASSPDTHQPQHF
-,TRBJ2-7,-,TRBV27,TGTGCCAGCAGCCCATATGAGGAGTACGAGCAGTACTTC,CASSPYEEYEQYF
-,TRBJ2-5,TRBD1,TRBV5-1,TGCGCCAGCAGCCCGGCCACCGGGACAGAAGAGACCCAGTACTTC,CASSPATGTEETQYF
once,TRBJ2-5,TRBD1,TRBV30,TGTGCCTGGTGGGGCCATACAGGGGGCGCGGGGAAGACCCAGTACTTC,CAWWGHTGGAGKTQYF
-,TRBJ2-5,TRBD2,TRBV5-1,TGCGCCAGCAGCCTAGGACTAGCGGGAGGGCTGGAGACCCAGTACTTC,CASSLGLAGGLETQYF
-,TRBJ1-4,TRBD1,TRBV19,TGTGCCAGTAGTATCGCCGGACAGGGGGCACCAACTAATGAAAAACTGTTTTTT,CASSIAGQGAPTNEKLFF
once,TRBJ1-2,TRBD1,TRBV6-2/TRBV6-3,TGTGCCAGCAGTCGAGAGCGGGACAGGGACGACTATGGCTACACCTTC,CASSRERDRDDYGYTF
-,TRBJ2-2,-,TRBV5-4,TGTGCCAGCAGGGGGCGCGACACCGGGGAGCTGTTTTTT,CASRGRDTGELFF